Shown below are 8 T cell receptor beta chains from a single sample sequenced in a study of cytomegalovirus exposure and HLA in healthy donors. Primers for the PCR totalled 60 Vbeta and 13 Jbeta. The repertoire was sequenced with immunoSEQ multiplex PCR; TCRdb's copy has only in-frame clones and lacks some. This table holds 180,000 or so clones, approximately 85% found once. The sequencing sample was made of PBMCs. The receptors derive from a man younger than 35 in good health and CMV-seropositive.

V is TRBV7-3 and J is TRBJ2-1; perhaps TRBD2 as D (6 bases). This CDR3 contains 12 residues. Germline V CDR1 and CDR2: SGHTA, FQGTGA. The V end lost 2 bases, the J end lost 8 bases, and 7 bases lay between the germline ends. CDR3 loop: CASSLPGDEQFF. Written as DNA, the CDR3 is TGTGCCAGCAGCTTACCGGGGGATGAGCAGTTCTTC.

This chain uses TRBV6-6 with TRBJ1-2, with D perhaps matching TRBD1 (6 bases). CDR1 is MNHNY, CDR2 SVGAGI, per germline (reference sequence). Deletions cut 6 bases from V and 3 bases from J, with 17 bases between. The CDR3 runs to 15 residues. The CDR3 protein is CASRNSGELDYGYTF. CDR3 in DNA: TGTGCCAGCAGGAACTCAGGGGAATTAGACTATGGCTACACCTTC.

The chain's CDR3 is CASSIVGGTNTGELFF. The CDR3 coding sequence is TGTGCCAGTAGTATAGTCGGGGGAACGAACACCGGGGAGCTGTTTTTT. The chain carries TRBV19 and TRBJ2-2; D may be TRBD2 (6 bases). V lost 1 base and J lost 0, with 9 bases in between. Germline-derived CDR1 and CDR2 are LNHDA and SQIVND (reference sequence). The CDR3 contains 16 residues.

This clone was found a few times. The rearrangement joins TRBV28 to TRBJ1-1; TRBD1 aligns across 7 bases. The germline V gene has CDR1 MDHEN and CDR2 SYDVKM. V lost 6 bases, J lost 3 bases, and 4 bases stayed unmatched. This CDR3 is built from 13 residues. The CDR3 coding sequence is TGTGCCAGCAGGCCAACAGGGGACACTGAAGCTTTCTTT. Its protein product is CASRPTGDTEAFF.

The V and J genes are TRBV5-1 and TRBJ2-5; the D is unclear. Between the trimmed V and J ends, which lost 0 bases and 3 bases, there was a span of 6 bases. The length of the CDR3 is 13 residues. The germline V gene encodes CDR1 SGHRS and CDR2 YFSETQ. The CDR3 protein is CASSLAVEETQYF. In nucleotides, the CDR3 is TGCGCCAGCAGCTTGGCGGTCGAAGAGACCCAGTACTTC.

J is TRBJ1-5 and V is TRBV5-1; D possibly corresponds to TRBD1 (5 bases). Germline V gene lookup returns CDR1 SGHRS and CDR2 YFSETQ. This CDR3 spans 15 amino acids. V dropped 0 bases and J dropped 6 bases, with 13 bases sitting between them. CDR3 region: CASSLAWGEGQPQHF. CDR3 nucleotides: TGCGCCAGCAGCTTGGCCTGGGGGGAAGGTCAGCCCCAGCATTTT. Full variable domain (remainder filled in from reference TRBV5-1 and TRBJ1-5): KAGVTQTPRYLIKTRGQQVTLSCSPISGHRSVSWYQQTPGQGLQFLFEYFSETQRNKGNFPGRFSGRQFSNSRSEMNVSTLELGDSALYLCASSLAWGEGQPQHFGDGTRLSIL.

The gene calls are TRBV19 and TRBJ2-7, with D possibly TRBD2 on 6 matching bases. The germline CDR1 and CDR2 sequences are LNHDA and SQIVND (reference sequence). The CDR3 runs 16 residues. Deletions cut 6 bases from V and 5 bases from J, with 23 bases between. CDR3 residues: CASSPLGGGAKNEQYF. The CDR3 DNA reads TGTGCCAGTAGCCCCCTGGGTGGCGGGGCAAAGAACGAGCAGTACTTC.

The chain employs TRBV5-6 and TRBJ2-5; D possibly corresponds to TRBD2 (6 bases). The last part of the DNA fits TRBJ2-7 better; the J call may be wrong. Germline values: CDR1 SGHDT, CDR2 YYEEEE. The CDR3 has 14 residues. This chain's CDR3 is CASSRRDSSYEQYF. The CDR3 DNA is TGTGCCAGCAGCAGGCGGGACTCGTCATACGAGCAGTACTTC.